The following is a T cell receptor beta chain sequence with its context. The sample is drawn from a study of blood T cell repertoires in COVID-19. Study-wide background: Some COVID-19 samples were acute and others convalescent; all came from the United States, Italy and Spain.

The repertoire was sequenced with immunoSEQ multiplex PCR; TCRdb's copy has only in-frame clones and lacks some. The sample contains roughly 100,000 clones, 85% to 90% of which appear only once. CDR1 and CDR2 from the germline V gene are SGHNT and YYREEE (reference sequence). This CDR3 comprises 16 residues. Germline trimming cut 0 bases from V and 6 bases from J; bases unmatched to any gene: 5. The sample taken for sequencing was peripheral blood. The source is a human donor in a cohort sampled during active COVID-19. The chain carries TRBV5-4 and TRBJ2-2; 10 positions agree with TRBD2. The CDR3 DNA is TGTGCCAGCAGCTTGGAACTAGCGGGACCCCCCGGGGAGCTGTTTTTT. Translated: CASSLELAGPPGELFF. Filled out from reference TRBV5-4 and TRBJ2-2, the complete variable domain reads ETGVTQSPTHLIKTRGQQVTLRCSSQSGHNTVSWYQQALGQGPQFIFQYYREEENGRGNFPPRFSGLQFPNYSSELNVNALELDDSALYLCASSLELAGPPGELFFGEGSRLTVL.